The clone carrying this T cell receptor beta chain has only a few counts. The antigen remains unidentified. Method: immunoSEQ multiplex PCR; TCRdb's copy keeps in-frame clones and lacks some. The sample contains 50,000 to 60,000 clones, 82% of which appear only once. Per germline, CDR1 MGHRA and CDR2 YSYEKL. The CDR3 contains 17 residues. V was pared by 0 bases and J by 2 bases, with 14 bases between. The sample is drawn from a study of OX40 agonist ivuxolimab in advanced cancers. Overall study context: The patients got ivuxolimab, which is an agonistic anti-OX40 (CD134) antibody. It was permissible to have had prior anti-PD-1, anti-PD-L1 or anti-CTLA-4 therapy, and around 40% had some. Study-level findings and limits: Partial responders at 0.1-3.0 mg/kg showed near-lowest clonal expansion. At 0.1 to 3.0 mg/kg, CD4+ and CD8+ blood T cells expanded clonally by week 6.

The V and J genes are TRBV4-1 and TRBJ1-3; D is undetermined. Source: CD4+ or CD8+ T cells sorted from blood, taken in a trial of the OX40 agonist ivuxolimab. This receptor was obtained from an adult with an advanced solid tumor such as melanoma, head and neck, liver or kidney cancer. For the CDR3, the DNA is TGCGCCAGCAGCCAAGATAAGAGAGGGTTCGCTGGAAACACCATATATTTT. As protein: CASSQDKRGFAGNTIYF.